This TCR beta chain derives from a study of T cell responses to AZD1222 COVID-19 vaccine. Study background: Doses given second, at about 4 or about 12 weeks, were pooled.

There are 15 residues in the CDR3. Trimming took off 6 bases at V and 5 bases at J, with 17 bases between the two ends. The V gene's germline CDR1 is MGHRA and CDR2 YSYEKL. TCRdb's copy holds only in-frame clones and misses some; the assay was immunoSEQ multiplex PCR. The sample yields 200,000 to 300,000 clones, just over 90% seen once. On this clone itself: Antigen: not known.

The study, taken as a whole, reports: Possibly, clonal diversity was underestimated; donors were largely white British and included more females. Compared with day 0, the breadth and depth of the Spike-specific TCR repertoire rose significantly after two doses of AZD1222. Researchers report vaccine-associated CD4 TCRs spanning spike, with dominance at 160-218 and 743-854.

This TCR derives from an adult in good health. The source material was peripheral blood, sampled on day 0 of AZD1222 vaccination. The chain carries TRBV4-1 and TRBJ2-1; perhaps TRBD1 as D (5 bases). For the CDR3, the DNA is TGCGCCAGCAGTCCAATCAGGCGGACACACAATGAGCAGTTCTTC. Protein product: CASSPIRRTHNEQFF.